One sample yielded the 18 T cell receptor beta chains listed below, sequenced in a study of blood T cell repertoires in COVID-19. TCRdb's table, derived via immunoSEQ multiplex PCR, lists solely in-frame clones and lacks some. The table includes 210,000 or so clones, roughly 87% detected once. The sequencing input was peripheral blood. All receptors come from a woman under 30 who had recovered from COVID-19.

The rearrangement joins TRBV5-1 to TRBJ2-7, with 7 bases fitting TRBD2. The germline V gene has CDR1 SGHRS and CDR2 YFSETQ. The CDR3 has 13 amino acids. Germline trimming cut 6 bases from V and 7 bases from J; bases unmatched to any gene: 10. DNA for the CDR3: TGCGCCAGCACCCCGGGGGGAACTGGAGAGCAGTACTTC. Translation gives CASTPGGTGEQYF.

The CDR3 bases are TGTGCCAGCAGCTTCAAGGGGCTCCAAGAGACCCAGTACTTC. As protein: CASSFKGLQETQYF. V usage is TRBV5-4 and J usage is TRBJ2-5; a possible D gene is TRBD1 (5 bases). The germline V gene encodes CDR1 SGHNT and CDR2 YYREEE (reference sequence). The CDR3 totals 14 residues. V lost 2 bases to trimming and J lost 1 base, with 9 bases between them.

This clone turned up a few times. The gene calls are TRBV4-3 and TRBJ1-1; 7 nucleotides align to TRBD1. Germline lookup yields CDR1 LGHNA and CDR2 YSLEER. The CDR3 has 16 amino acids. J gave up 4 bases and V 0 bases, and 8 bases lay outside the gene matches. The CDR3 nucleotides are TGCGCCAGCAGCCAAGACTTTACAGGGGACGCCACTGAAGCTTTCTTT. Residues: CASSQDFTGDATEAFF.

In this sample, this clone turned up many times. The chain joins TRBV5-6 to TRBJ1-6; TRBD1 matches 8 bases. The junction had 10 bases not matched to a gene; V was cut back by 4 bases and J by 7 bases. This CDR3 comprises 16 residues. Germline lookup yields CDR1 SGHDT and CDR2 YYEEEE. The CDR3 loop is CASSTPGQGRNSPLHF. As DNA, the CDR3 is TGTGCCAGCAGCACCCCTGGACAGGGACGAAATTCACCCCTCCACTTT. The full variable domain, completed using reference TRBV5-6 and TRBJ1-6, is DAGVTQSPTHLIKTRGQQVTLRCSPKSGHDTVSWYQQALGQGPQFIFQYYEEEERQRGNFPDRFSGHQFPNYSSELNVNALLLGDSALYLCASSTPGQGRNSPLHFGNGTRLTVT.

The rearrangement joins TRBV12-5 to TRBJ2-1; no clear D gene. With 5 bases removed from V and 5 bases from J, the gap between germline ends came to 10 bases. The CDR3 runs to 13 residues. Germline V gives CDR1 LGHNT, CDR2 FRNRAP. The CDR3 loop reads CASGATNDNEQFF. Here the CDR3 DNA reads TGTGCTAGTGGTGCTACTAATGACAATGAGCAGTTCTTC.

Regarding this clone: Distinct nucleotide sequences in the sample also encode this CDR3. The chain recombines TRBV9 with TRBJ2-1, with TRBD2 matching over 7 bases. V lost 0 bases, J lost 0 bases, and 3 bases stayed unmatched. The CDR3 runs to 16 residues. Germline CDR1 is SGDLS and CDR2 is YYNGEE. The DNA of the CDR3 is TGTGCCAGCAGCGTAGAGCCGGGAGGCTCCTACAATGAGCAGTTCTTC. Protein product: CASSVEPGGSYNEQFF.

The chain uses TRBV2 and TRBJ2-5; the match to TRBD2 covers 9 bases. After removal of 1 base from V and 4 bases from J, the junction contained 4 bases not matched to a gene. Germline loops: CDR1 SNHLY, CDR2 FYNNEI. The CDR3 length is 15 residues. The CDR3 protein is CASSEGREGGETQYF. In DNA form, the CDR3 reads TGTGCCAGCAGTGAAGGGCGGGAGGGGGGAGAGACCCAGTACTTC.

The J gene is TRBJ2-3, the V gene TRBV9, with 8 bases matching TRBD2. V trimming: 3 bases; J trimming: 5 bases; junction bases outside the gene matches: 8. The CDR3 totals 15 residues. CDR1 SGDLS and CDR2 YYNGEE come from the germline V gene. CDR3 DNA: TGTGCCAGCAGCGGTCGCGCTACTAGCGGAGATACGCAGTATTTT. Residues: CASSGRATSGDTQYF.

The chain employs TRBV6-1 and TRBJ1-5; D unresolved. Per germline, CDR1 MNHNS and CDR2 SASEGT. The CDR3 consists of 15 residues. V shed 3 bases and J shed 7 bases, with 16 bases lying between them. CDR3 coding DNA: TGTGCCAGCAGTGAGACGGGAGGCGCAACCCAGCCCCAGCATTTT. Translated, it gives CASSETGGATQPQHF.

The CDR3 bases are TGTGCCAGCAGCCAAGGGGACTATATGGGGGAGACCCAGTACTTC. It translates to CASSQGDYMGETQYF. The V gene is TRBV14, the J gene TRBJ2-5; TRBD2 aligns across 7 bases. CDR3 length: 15 residues. Losses at the gene ends were 1 base for V and 5 bases for J; bases not matched to a gene: 7. CDR1 is SGHDN and CDR2 is FVKESK in the germline V gene.

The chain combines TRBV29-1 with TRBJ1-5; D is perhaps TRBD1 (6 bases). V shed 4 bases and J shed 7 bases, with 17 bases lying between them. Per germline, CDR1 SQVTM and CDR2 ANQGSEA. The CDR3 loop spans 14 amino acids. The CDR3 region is CSVAGGRGWQPQHF. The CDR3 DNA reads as TGCAGCGTTGCGGGCGGCAGGGGTTGGCAGCCCCAGCATTTT.

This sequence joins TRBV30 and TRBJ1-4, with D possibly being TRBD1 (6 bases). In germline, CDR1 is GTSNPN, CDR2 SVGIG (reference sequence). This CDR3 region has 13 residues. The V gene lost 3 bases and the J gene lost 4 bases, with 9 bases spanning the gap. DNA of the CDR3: TGTGCCTGGAGGGACAGCCTTAATGAAAAACTGTTTTTT. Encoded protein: CAWRDSLNEKLFF.

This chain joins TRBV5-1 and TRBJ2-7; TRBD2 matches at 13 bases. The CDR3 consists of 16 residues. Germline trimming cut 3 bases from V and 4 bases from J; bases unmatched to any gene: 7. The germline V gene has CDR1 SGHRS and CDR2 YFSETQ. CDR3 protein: CASSSELAGGRYEQYF. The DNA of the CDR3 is TGCGCCAGCAGCTCGGAACTAGCGGGAGGGCGGTACGAGCAGTACTTC.

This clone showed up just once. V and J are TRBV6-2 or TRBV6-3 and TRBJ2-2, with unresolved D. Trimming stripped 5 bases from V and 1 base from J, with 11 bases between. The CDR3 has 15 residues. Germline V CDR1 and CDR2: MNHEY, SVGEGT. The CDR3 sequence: CASSLYSWNTGELFF. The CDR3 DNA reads TGTGCCAGCAGTCTTTACAGTTGGAACACCGGGGAGCTGTTTTTT.

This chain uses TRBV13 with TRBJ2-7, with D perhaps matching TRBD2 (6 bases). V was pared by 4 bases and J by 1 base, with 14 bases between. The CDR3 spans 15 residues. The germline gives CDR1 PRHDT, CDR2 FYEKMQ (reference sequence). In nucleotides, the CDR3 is TGTGCCAGCAGCTCCCGGGACTTTGGGTCCTACGAGCAGTACTTC. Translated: CASSSRDFGSYEQYF.

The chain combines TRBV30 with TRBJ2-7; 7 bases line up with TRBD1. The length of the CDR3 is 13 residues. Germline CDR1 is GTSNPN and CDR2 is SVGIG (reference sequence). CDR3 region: CARNRGLGDEQYF. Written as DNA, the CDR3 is TGTGCTCGGAACAGGGGTTTGGGAGACGAGCAGTACTTC.

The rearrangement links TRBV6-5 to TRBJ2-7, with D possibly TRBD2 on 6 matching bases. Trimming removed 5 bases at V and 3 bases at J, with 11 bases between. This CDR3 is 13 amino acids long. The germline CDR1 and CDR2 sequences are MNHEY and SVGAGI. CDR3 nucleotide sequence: TGTGCCAGCAGTCCGGGACTTCTCTACGAGCAGTACTTC. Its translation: CASSPGLLYEQYF.

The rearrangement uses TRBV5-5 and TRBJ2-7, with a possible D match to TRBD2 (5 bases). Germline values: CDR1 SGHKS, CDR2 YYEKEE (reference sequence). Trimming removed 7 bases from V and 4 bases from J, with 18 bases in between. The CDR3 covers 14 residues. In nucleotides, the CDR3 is TGTGCCAGCCGGAGCGCGGACTGGCATTACGAGCAGTACTTC. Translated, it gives CASRSADWHYEQYF.